This T cell receptor beta chain comes out of a study of neurological immune-mediated disorders. Study results and limitations: Private repertoires in all groups were suggested by the finding that expanded clones across subjects shared no CDR3 amino acid sequences.

Template-switch 5'RACE cDNA synthesis added a 10-nucleotide unique molecular identifier. In each sequencing run, over 170 million TCR-beta sequences were generated from 15-18 subjects. TCRdb reprocessed the 5' RACE reads via MiXCR and lists one record per CDR3 protein. The table includes roughly 80,000 distinct CDR3 sequences, 9% to 12% detected once. This clonotype occurred many times. Its antigen is unidentified. The CDR3 sequence is 15 residues long. Germline CDR1 and CDR2: LNHNV and YYDKDF (reference sequence). The V and J ends lost 3 bases and 6 bases, in that order; junction bases with no gene match: 3.

The sample consisted of PBMCs. The TCR was taken from a man in his forties or fifties in good health. The chain uses TRBV15 and TRBJ2-2; 11 bases match TRBD1. The CDR3 region has the DNA TGTGCCACCAGCAGGGGACAGGGGGTATCCGGGGAGCTGTTTTTT. Residues: CATSRGQGVSGELFF.